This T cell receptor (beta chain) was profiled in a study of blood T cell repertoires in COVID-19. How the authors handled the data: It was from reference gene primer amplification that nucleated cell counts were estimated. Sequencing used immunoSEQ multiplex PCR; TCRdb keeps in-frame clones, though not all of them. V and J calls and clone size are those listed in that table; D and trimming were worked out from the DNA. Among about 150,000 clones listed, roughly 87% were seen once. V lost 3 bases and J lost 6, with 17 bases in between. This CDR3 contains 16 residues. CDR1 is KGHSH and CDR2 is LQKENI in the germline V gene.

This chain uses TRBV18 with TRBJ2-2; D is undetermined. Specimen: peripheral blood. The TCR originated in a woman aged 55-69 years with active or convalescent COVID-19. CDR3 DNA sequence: TGTGCCAGCTCACCTCAAGAGACTCAGAGCCCCGGGGAGCTGTTTTTT. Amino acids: CASSPQETQSPGELFF.